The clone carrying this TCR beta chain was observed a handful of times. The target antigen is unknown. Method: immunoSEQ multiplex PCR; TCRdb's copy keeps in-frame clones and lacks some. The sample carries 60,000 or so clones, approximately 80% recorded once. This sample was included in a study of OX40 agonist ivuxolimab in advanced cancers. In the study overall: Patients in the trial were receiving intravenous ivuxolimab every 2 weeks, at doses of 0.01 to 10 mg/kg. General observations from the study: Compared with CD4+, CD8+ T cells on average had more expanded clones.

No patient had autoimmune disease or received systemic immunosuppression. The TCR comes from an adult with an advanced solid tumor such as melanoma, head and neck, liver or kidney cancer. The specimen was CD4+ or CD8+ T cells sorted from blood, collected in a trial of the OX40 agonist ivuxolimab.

This CDR3 is CASRPHLRKGRNYGYTF. CDR3 coding DNA: TGTGCCAGCAGACCCCACCTGAGGAAGGGTCGGAACTATGGCTACACCTTC. V usage is TRBV28 and J usage is TRBJ1-2, with D hard to call. V lost 6 bases to trimming and J lost 2 bases, with 22 bases between them. CDR3 length: 17 amino acids. Germline V lookup: CDR1 MDHEN, CDR2 SYDVKM.